Below, 9 T cell receptor beta chains from the same sample are listed, as sequenced in a study of identical twins. TCRdb called the 5' RACE reads again in MiXCR, with one record for every CDR3 protein. The repertoire includes roughly 230,000 distinct CDR3 sequences, about 9% of them detected once, and less than 4% sits in the top ten. Separately, the same data were catalogued under a study of yellow fever vaccine responses in identical twins.

Sequencing input: CD8+ T cells sorted from blood. Receptors were obtained from a woman under 30 in good health.

This sequence joins TRBV11-1 and TRBJ2-5; 12 positions match TRBD2. V was pared by 4 bases and J by 5 bases, with 14 bases of the junction left unmatched. This CDR3 contains 18 residues. Germline lookup yields CDR1 SGHAT and CDR2 FQDESV (reference sequence). CDR3: CASSSPPLAGGSVETQYF. The CDR3 bases are TGTGCCAGCAGCTCCCCACCACTAGCGGGAGGTAGTGTGGAGACCCAGTACTTC.

This clonotype was seen a few times. This rearrangement joins TRBV7-9 to TRBJ2-7; no reliable D call. Germline assignment: CDR1 SEHNR and CDR2 FQNEAQ (reference sequence). V lost 5 bases and J lost 5, with 10 bases in between. The CDR3 has 12 residues. CDR3 loop: CASSPVTNEQYF. In nucleotides, the CDR3 is TGTGCCAGCAGCCCGGTAACTAACGAGCAGTACTTC.

This clonotype was seen many times. The gene calls are TRBV5-1 and TRBJ1-1; D perhaps matches TRBD1 (5 bases). Germline-derived CDR1 and CDR2 are SGHRS and YFSETQ. V lost 0 bases and J lost 0, with 9 bases in between. The CDR3 runs to 15 residues. The chain's CDR3 is CASSLGQGMNTEAFF. The DNA of the CDR3 is TGCGCCAGCAGCTTGGGGCAGGGCATGAACACTGAAGCTTTCTTT.

There are many counts of this clonotype. The V and J genes are TRBV6-2 or TRBV6-3 and TRBJ2-1; 8 nucleotides match TRBD1. Germline V gene sequence: CDR1 MNHEY, CDR2 SVGEGT. V lost 6 bases and J lost 2; bases outside the gene matches: 6. The CDR3 sequence is 15 residues long. The CDR3 DNA sequence: TGTGCCAGCAGCCTGACAGGGGACACCTACAATGAGCAGTTCTTC. Translating gives CASSLTGDTYNEQFF.

This clonotype was seen ten or more times. V is TRBV28 and J is TRBJ2-1, with 7 bases that match TRBD2. The CDR3 loop spans 15 amino acids. Germline CDR1 is MDHEN and CDR2 is SYDVKM. V shed 6 bases, J shed 5 bases, and the junction held 10 bases outside the gene matches. Written as DNA, the CDR3 is TGTGCCAGCAGCCGGACTAGGGTTAGGGACAATGAGCAGTTCTTC. Amino acid sequence: CASSRTRVRDNEQFF.

V gene TRBV6-2 or TRBV6-3 combines with J gene TRBJ2-3; 9 positions agree with TRBD2. This CDR3 contains 17 residues. After removal of 5 bases from V and 6 bases from J, the junction contained 15 bases not matched to a gene. Germline values: CDR1 MNHEY, CDR2 SVGEGT. The CDR3 nucleotides are TGTGCCAGCAGTACTTTTAGCGGGAGAAATGATTATGATACGCAGTATTTT. Protein: CASSTFSGRNDYDTQYF.

This clonotype turned up a few times. The genes are TRBV20-1 and TRBJ2-1; 8 nucleotides match TRBD2. The CDR3 has 17 amino acids. Unmatched junction bases numbered 14, after V lost 0 bases and J lost 7 bases. The V gene's germline CDR1 is DFQATT and CDR2 SNEGSKA (reference sequence). The CDR3 nucleotides are TGCAGTGCTAGAGATCTCTACGAGGGACTAGTGGGTAATGAGCAGTTCTTC. This codes for CSARDLYEGLVGNEQFF.

Note on this clonotype: A much bigger clone sits one base away, suggesting this may be a read error. The genes are TRBV7-9 and TRBJ1-2, with D possibly matching TRBD1 (5 bases). Germline V gene lookup returns CDR1 SEHNR and CDR2 FQNEAQ (reference sequence). The CDR3 extends over 13 amino acids. Deletions cut 5 bases from V and 12 bases from J, with 19 bases between. CDR3 residues: CASSEVVRAGNTF. The CDR3 coding sequence is TGTGCCAGCAGCGAAGTAGTTCGAGCAGGGAACACCTTC.

This clonotype turned up a few times. The rearrangement joins TRBV27 to TRBJ1-5; unclear D gene. The germline gives CDR1 MNHEY, CDR2 SMNVEV (reference sequence). This CDR3 region has 15 residues. V gave up 0 bases and J gave up 4 bases, with 10 bases separating them. The CDR3 DNA reads TGTGCCAGCAGTTTATCGATCGTAGGGAATCAGCCCCAGCATTTT. It translates to CASSLSIVGNQPQHF.